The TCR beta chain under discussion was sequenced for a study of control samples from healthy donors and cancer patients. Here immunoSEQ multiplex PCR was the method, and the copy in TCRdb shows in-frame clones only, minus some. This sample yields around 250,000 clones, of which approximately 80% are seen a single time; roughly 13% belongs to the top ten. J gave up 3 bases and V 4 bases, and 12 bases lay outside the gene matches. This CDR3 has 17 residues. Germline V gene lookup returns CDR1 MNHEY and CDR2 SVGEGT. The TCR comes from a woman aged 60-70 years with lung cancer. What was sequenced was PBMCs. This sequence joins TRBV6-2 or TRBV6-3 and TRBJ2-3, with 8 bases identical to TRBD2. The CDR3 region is CASSFVFGRGGTDTQYF. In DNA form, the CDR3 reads TGTGCCAGCAGTTTCGTCTTCGGGAGGGGAGGAACAGATACGCAGTATTTT.